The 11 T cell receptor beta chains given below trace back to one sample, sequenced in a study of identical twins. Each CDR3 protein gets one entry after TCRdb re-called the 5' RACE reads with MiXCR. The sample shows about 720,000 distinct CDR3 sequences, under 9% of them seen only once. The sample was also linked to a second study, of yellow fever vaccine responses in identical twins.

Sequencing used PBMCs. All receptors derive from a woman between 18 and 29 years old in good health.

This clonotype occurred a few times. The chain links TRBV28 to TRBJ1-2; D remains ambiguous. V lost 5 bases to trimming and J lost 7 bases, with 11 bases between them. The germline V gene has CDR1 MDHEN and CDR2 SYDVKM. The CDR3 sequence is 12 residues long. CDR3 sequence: CASSEIQGGYTF. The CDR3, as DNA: TGTGCCAGCAGTGAAATACAAGGTGGCTACACCTTC.

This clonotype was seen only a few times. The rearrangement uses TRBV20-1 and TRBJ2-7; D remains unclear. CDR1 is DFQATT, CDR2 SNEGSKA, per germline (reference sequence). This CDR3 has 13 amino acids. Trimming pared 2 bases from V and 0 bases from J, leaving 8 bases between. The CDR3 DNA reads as TGCAGTGCTAGACAGCATTCCTCCTACGAGCAGTACTTC. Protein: CSARQHSSYEQYF.

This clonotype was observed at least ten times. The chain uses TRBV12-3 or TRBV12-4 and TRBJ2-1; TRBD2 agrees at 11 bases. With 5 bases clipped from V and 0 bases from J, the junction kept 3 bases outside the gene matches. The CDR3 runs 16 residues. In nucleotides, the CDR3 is TGTGCCAGCAGTACGGGACTAGCGGCCTCCTACAATGAGCAGTTCTTC. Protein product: CASSTGLAASYNEQFF.

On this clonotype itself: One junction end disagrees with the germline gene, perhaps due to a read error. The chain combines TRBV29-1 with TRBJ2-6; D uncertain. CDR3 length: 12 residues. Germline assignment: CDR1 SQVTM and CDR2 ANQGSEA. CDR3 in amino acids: CSVESGANVLTF. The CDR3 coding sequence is TGCAGCGTTGAATCTGGTGCCAACGTCCTGACTTTC.

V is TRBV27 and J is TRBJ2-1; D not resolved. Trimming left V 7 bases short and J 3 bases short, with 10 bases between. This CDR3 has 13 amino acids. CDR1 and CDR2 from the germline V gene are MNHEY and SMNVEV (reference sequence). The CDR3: CASKPFLYNEQFF. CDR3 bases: TGTGCCAGCAAACCTTTCCTCTACAATGAGCAGTTCTTC.

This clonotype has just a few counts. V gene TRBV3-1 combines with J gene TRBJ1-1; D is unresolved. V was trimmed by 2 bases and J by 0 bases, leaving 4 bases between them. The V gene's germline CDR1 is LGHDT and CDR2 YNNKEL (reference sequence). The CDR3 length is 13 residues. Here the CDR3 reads CASSQNMNTEAFF. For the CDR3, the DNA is TGTGCCAGCAGCCAAAACATGAACACTGAAGCTTTCTTT.

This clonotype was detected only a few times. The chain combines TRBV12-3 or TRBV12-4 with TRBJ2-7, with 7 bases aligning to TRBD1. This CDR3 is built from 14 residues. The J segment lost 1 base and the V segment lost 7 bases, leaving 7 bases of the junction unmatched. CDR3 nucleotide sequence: TGTGCCAGCACCCTACCGGGACAGTCCTACGAGCAGTACTTC. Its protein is CASTLPGQSYEQYF.

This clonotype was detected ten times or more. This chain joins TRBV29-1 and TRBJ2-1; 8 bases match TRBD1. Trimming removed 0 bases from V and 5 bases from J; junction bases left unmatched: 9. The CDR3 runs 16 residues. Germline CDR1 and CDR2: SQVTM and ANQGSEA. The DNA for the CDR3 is TGCAGCGTTGAAGATCACCGGGACAGGAGGCACAATGAGCAGTTCTTC. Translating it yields CSVEDHRDRRHNEQFF.

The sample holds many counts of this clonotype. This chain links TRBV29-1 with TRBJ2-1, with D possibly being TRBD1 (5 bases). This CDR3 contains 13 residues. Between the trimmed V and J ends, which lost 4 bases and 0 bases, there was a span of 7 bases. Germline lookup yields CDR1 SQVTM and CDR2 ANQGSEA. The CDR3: CSVGGSSYNEQFF. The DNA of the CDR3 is TGCAGCGTTGGGGGCAGCTCCTACAATGAGCAGTTCTTC.

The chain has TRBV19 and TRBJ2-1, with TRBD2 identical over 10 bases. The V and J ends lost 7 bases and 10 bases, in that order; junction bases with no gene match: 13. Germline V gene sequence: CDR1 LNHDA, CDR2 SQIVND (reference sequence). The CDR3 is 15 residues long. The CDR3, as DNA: TGTGCCAGTACCCTTCTAGCGGGGGCCACAGGAGAGCAGTTCTTC. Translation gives CASTLLAGATGEQFF.

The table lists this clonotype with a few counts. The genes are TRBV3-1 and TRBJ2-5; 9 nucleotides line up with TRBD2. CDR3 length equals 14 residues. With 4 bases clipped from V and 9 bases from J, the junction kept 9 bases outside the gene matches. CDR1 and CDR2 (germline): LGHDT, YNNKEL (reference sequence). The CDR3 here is CASSPWREGQAQYF. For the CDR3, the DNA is TGTGCCAGCAGCCCGTGGCGGGAGGGCCAGGCCCAGTACTTC.